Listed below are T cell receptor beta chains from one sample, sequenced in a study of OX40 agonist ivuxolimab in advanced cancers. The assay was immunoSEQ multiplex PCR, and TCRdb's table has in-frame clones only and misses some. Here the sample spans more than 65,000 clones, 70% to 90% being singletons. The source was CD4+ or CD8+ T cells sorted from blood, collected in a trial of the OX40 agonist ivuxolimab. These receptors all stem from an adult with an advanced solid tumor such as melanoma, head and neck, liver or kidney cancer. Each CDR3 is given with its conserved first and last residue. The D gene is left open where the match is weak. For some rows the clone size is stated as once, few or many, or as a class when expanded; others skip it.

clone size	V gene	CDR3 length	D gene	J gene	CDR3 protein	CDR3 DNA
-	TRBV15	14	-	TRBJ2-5	CATSRGLLQETQYF	TGTGCCACCAGCAGGGGCCTCCTCCAAGAGACCCAGTACTTC
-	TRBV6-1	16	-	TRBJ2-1	CASSDTSRIWDNEQFF	TGTGCCAGCAGTGATACTAGCCGGATTTGGGACAATGAGCAGTTCTTC
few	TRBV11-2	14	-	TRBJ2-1	CASSLLDRRNEQFF	TGTGCCAGCAGCTTGCTGGACAGACGGAATGAGCAGTTCTTC
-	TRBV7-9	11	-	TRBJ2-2	CASSRTGELFF	TGTGCCAGCAGCCGAACCGGGGAGCTGTTTTTT
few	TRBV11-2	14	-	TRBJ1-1	CASSLSNRNTEAFF	TGTGCCAGCTCCCTATCCAATAGGAACACTGAAGCTTTCTTT
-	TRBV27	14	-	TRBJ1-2	CASSPSTRKGGYTF	TGTGCCAGCAGTCCCTCGACTAGAAAGGGCGGCTACACCTTC
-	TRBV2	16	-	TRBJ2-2	CASRRFRDTITGELFF	TGTGCCAGCAGGAGATTCCGGGACACTATAACCGGGGAGCTGTTTTTT
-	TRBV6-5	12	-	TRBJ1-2	CASSLNGYGYTF	TGTGCCAGCAGTCTAAACGGTTATGGCTACACCTTC
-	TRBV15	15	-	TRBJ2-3	CATSRDQAQADTQYF	TGTGCCACCAGCAGAGATCAGGCCCAAGCAGATACGCAGTATTTT
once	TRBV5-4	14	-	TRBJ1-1	CASRVGVARSEAFF	TGTGCCAGCAGAGTCGGCGTGGCGCGATCTGAAGCTTTCTTT
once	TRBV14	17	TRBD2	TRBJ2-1	CASSQDRRGAPYNEQFF	TGTGCCAGCAGCCAAGATAGGCGGGGGGCCCCTTACAATGAGCAGTTCTTC
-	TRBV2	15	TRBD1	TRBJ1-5	CASSPVGQGRQPQHF	TGTGCCAGCAGCCCCGTTGGACAGGGAAGGCAGCCCCAGCATTTT
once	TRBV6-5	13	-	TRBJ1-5	CASGGSWDQPQHF	TGTGCCAGCGGGGGATCCTGGGATCAGCCCCAGCATTTT
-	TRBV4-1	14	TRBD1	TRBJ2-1	CASRQGGSYNEQFF	TGCGCCAGCCGACAGGGGGGCTCCTACAATGAGCAGTTCTTC
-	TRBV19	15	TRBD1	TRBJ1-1	CASSHPGGRKIEAFF	TGTGCCAGTAGCCACCCAGGGGGCAGGAAGATCGAAGCTTTCTTT
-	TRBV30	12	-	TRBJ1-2	CAWSVSNYGYTF	TGTGCCTGGAGTGTATCTAACTATGGCTACACCTTC
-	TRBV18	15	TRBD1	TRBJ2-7	CASSLRTGSSYEQYF	TGTGCCAGCTCCCTCCGGACAGGAAGCTCCTACGAGCAGTACTTC
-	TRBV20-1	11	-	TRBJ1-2	CSASHGEGYTF	TGCAGTGCCTCCCACGGCGAAGGCTACACCTTC
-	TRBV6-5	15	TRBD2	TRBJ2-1	CASSYVAGGHNEQFF	TGTGCCAGCAGTTACGTAGCGGGAGGGCACAATGAGCAGTTCTTC
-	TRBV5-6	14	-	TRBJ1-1	CASSFTAPGTEAFF	TGTGCCAGCAGCTTCACAGCCCCAGGAACTGAAGCTTTCTTT
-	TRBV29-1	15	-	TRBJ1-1	CSVDSGGGGNTEAFF	TGCAGCGTTGATTCCGGCGGGGGTGGGAACACTGAAGCTTTCTTT
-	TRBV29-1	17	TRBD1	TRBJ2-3	CSVEEPGTVKVTDTQYF	TGCAGCGTTGAAGAACCAGGGACAGTTAAGGTGACAGATACGCAGTATTTT
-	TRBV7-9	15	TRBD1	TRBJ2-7	CASSSSGTDGNEQYF	TGTGCCAGCAGCTCCTCCGGGACAGATGGAAACGAGCAGTACTTC
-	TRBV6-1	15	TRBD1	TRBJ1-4	CASRSGQGTNEKLFF	TGTGCCAGCAGATCGGGACAGGGAACTAATGAAAAACTGTTTTTT
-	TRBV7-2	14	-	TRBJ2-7	CASSEEGRRLEQYF	TGTGCCAGCAGCGAAGAAGGACGACGCCTCGAGCAGTACTTC